This T cell receptor beta chain was obtained from a study of T cell responses to AZD1222 COVID-19 vaccine. Here immunoSEQ multiplex PCR was the method, and the copy in TCRdb shows in-frame clones only, minus some. The sample lists about 160,000 clones; over 75% were seen once. The length of the CDR3 is 14 residues. The V and J ends lost 5 bases and 2 bases respectively, with 12 bases between them. Per the germline V gene, CDR1 is LNHDA and CDR2 is SQIVND (reference sequence). To note about this clone: Its antigen remains unknown.

The study's findings and limits: The number of AZD1222 recipients seropositive at baseline was only five or six.

The chain is built from TRBV19 and TRBJ1-1; D is unclear. The source of this sequence is an adult in good health. Sample: peripheral blood, taken on day 0 of AZD1222 vaccination. The CDR3 DNA reads as TGTGCCAGTAGTCTGGTATGGCTAAACACTGAAGCTTTCTTT. As protein: CASSLVWLNTEAFF.